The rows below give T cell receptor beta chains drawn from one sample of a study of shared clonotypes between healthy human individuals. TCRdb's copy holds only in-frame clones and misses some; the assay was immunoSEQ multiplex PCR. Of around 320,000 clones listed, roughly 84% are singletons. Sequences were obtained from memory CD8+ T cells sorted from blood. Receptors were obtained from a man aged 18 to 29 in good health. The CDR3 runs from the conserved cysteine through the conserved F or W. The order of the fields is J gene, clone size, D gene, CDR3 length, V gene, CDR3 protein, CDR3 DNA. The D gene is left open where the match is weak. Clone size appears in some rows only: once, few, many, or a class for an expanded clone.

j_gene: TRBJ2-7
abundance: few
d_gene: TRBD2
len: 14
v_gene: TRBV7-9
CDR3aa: CASSFSGLGFEQYF
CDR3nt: TGTGCCAGCAGCTTCTCGGGACTAGGGTTCGAGCAGTACTTC

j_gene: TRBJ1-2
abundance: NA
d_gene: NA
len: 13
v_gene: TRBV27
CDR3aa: CASRFTGDYGYTF
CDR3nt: TGTGCCAGCAGGTTCACAGGAGACTATGGCTACACCTTC

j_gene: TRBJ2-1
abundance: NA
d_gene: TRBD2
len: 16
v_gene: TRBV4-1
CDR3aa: CASSQEPGLAELEQFF
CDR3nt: TGCGCCAGCAGCCAAGAGCCGGGACTAGCGGAGTTAGAGCAGTTCTTC

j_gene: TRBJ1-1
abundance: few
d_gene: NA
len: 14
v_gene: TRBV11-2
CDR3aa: CASSPGPEFTEAFF
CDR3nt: TGTGCCAGCAGCCCCGGGCCAGAATTCACTGAAGCTTTCTTT

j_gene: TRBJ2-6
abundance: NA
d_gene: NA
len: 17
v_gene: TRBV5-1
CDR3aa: CASSQLWAFSGANVLTF
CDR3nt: TGCGCCAGCAGCCAACTATGGGCGTTCTCTGGGGCCAACGTCCTGACTTTC

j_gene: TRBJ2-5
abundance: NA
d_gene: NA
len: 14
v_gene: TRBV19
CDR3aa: CASSRGGVQETQYF
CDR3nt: TGTGCCAGTAGTAGAGGGGGGGTCCAAGAGACCCAGTACTTC

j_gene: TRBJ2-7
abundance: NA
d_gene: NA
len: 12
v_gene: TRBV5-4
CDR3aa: CASSFEGYEQYF
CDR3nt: TGTGCCAGCAGCTTTGAGGGGTACGAGCAGTACTTC

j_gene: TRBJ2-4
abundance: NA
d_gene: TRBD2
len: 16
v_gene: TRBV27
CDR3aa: CASSSGTSLAKNIQYF
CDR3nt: TGTGCCAGCAGCTCCGGGACTAGCCTAGCCAAAAACATTCAGTACTTC

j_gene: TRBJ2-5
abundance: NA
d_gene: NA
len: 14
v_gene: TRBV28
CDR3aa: CASSYQGWGETQYF
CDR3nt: TGTGCCAGCAGTTATCAGGGTTGGGGGGAGACCCAGTACTTC

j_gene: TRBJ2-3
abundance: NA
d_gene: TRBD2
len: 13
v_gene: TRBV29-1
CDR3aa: CSVDGLVPDTQYF
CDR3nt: TGCAGCGTTGACGGACTAGTCCCAGATACGCAGTATTTT

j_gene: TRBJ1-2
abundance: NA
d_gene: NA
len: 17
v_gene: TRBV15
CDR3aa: CATSRGGMERTTDGYTF
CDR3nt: TGTGCCACCAGCAGAGGCGGAATGGAAAGGACAACGGATGGCTACACCTTC

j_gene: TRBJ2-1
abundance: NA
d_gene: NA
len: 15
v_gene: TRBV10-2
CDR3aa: CASSELGATNNEQFF
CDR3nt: TGCGCCAGCAGTGAGCTAGGCGCGACCAACAATGAGCAGTTCTTC

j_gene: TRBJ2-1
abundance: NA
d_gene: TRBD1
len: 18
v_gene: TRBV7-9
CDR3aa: CASSLGTGGAVGYNEQFF
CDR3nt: TGTGCCAGCAGCTTGGGGACAGGGGGCGCCGTAGGCTACAATGAGCAGTTCTTC

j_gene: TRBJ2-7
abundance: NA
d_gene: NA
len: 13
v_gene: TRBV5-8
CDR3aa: CASSPGITYEQYF
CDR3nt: TGTGCCAGCAGCCCCGGGATCACCTACGAGCAGTACTTC

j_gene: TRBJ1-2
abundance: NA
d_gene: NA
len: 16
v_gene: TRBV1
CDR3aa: CTSSNGSCAKDYGYTF
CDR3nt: TGCACCAGCAGTAACGGGAGTTGTGCGAAAGACTATGGCTACACCTTC

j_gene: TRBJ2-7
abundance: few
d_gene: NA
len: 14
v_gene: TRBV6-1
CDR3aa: CASSDLGPHYEQYF
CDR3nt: TGTGCCAGCAGTGACTTAGGACCGCACTACGAGCAGTACTTC

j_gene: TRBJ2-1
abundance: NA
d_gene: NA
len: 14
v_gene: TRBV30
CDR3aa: CAWSGVGGYNEQFF
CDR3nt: TGTGCCTGGAGTGGGGTTGGGGGGTACAATGAGCAGTTCTTC

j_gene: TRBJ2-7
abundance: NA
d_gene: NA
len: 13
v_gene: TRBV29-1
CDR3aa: CSVEGNFGDEQYF
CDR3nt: TGCAGCGTTGAAGGGAATTTCGGGGACGAGCAGTACTTC

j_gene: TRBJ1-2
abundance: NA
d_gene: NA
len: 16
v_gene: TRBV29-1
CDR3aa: CSVVSVGRGTNYGYTF
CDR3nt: TGCAGCGTTGTTTCCGTAGGGCGGGGAACTAACTATGGCTACACCTTC

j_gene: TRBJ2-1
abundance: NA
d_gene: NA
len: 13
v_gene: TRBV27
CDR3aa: CASSLSPRDEQFF
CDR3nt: TGTGCCAGCAGTTTATCTCCCCGAGATGAGCAGTTCTTC

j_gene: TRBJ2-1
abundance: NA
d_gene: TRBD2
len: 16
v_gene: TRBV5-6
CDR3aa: CASSSGTSGGYNEQFF
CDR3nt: TGTGCCAGCAGCTCCGGGACTAGCGGGGGATACAATGAGCAGTTCTTC

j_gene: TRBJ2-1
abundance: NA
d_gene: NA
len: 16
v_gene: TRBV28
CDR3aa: CASSFGTARGDYEQFF
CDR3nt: TGTGCCAGCAGTTTCGGGACGGCTCGCGGTGACTATGAGCAGTTCTTC

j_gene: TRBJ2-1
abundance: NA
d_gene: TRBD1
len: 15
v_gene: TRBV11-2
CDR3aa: CASSLGTVSYNEQFF
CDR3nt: TGTGCCAGCAGCTTGGGGACAGTATCCTACAATGAGCAGTTCTTC

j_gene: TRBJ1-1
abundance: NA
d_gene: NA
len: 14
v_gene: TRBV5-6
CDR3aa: CASSFVPVNTEAFF
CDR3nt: TGTGCCAGCAGCTTCGTTCCAGTCAACACTGAAGCTTTCTTT

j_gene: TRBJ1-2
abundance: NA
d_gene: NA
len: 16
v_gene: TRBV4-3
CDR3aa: CASSQDTTPTPYGYTF
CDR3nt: TGCGCCAGCAGCCAAGATACAACACCGACTCCCTATGGCTACACCTTC

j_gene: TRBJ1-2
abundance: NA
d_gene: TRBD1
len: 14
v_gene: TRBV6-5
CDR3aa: CASSYGDSSYGYTF
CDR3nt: TGTGCCAGCAGTTACGGGGACAGCTCCTATGGCTACACCTTC

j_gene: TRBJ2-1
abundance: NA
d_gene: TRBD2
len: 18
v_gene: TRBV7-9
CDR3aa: CASSPPGLAGANYNEQFF
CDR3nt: TGTGCCAGCAGCCCCCCAGGGCTAGCGGGAGCTAACTACAATGAGCAGTTCTTC

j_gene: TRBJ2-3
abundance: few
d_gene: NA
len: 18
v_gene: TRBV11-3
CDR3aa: CASSLDLVSTPGTDTQYF
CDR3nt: TGTGCCAGCAGCTTAGATCTAGTTAGCACCCCTGGGACAGATACGCAGTATTTT

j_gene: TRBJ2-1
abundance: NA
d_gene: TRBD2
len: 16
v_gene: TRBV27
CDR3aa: CASSPSSGETYNEQFF
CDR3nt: TGTGCCAGCAGTCCCAGTAGCGGGGAAACCTACAATGAGCAGTTCTTC

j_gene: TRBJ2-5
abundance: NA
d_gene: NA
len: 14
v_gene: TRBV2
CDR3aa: CASSEDPFYETQYF
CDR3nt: TGTGCCAGCAGTGAGGACCCATTTTACGAGACCCAGTACTTC

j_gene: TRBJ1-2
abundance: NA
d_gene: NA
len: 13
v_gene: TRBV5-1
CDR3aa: CASSLGPNYGYTF
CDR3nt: TGCGCCAGCAGCCTAGGCCCTAACTATGGCTACACCTTC

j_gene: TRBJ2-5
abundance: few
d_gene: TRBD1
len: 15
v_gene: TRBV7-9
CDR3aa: CASSLAVGQQETQYF
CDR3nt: TGTGCCAGCAGCTTAGCGGTGGGACAGCAAGAGACCCAGTACTTC

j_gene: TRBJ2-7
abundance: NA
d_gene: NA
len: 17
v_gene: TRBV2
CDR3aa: CASSEMGEGHRSHEQYF
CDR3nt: TGTGCCAGCAGTGAAATGGGAGAAGGCCATAGGTCCCACGAGCAGTACTTC

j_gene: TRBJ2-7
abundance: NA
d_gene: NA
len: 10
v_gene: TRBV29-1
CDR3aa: CSVLGGEQYF
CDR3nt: TGCAGCGTTCTTGGAGGCGAGCAGTACTTC

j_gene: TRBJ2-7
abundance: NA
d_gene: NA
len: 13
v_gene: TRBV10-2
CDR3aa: CASSHFPATEQYF
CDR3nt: TGCGCCAGCAGTCATTTTCCAGCTACCGAGCAGTACTTC

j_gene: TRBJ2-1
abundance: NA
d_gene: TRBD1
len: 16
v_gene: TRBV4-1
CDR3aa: CASSQFRDRDYNEQFF
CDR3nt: TGCGCCAGCAGCCAATTCCGGGACAGGGACTACAATGAGCAGTTCTTC

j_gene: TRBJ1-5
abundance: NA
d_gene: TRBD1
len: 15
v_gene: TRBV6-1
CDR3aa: CASSENRGNNQPQHF
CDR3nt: TGTGCCAGCAGTGAAAACAGGGGGAACAATCAGCCCCAGCATTTT

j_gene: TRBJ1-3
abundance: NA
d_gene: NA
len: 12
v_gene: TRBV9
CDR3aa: CASRGSGNTIYF
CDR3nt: TGTGCCAGCCGGGGCTCTGGAAACACCATATATTTT

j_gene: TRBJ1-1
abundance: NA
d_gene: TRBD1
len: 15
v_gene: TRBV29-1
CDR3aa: CSVDYRGPVYTEAFF
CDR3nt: TGCAGCGTGGACTACAGGGGGCCCGTGTACACTGAAGCTTTCTTT

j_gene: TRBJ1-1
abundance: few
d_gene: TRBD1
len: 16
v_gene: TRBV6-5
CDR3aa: CASSYSKTGMSTEAFF
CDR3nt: TGTGCCAGCAGTTACTCGAAGACAGGGATGAGCACTGAAGCTTTCTTT

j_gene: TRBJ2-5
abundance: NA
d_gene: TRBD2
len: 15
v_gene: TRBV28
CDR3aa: CASSQKLAGAETQYF
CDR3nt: TGTGCCAGCAGCCAAAAACTAGCGGGGGCAGAGACCCAGTACTTC

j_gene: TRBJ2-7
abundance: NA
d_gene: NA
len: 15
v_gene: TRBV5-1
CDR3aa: CASSLDHRSTREQYF
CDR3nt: TGCGCCAGCAGCTTGGATCACAGGTCAACCCGCGAGCAGTACTTC

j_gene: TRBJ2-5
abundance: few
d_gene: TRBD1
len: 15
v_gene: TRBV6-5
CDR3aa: CASSKTGALQETQYF
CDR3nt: TGTGCCAGCAGTAAGACAGGGGCCCTGCAAGAGACCCAGTACTTC

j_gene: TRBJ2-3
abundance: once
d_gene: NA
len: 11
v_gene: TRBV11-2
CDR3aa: CASSLGDTQYF
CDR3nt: TGTGCCAGCAGCTTAGGGGATACGCAGTATTTT

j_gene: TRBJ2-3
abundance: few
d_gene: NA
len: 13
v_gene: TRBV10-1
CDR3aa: CASSWGVADTQYF
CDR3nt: TGCGCCAGCAGTTGGGGTGTGGCAGATACGCAGTATTTT

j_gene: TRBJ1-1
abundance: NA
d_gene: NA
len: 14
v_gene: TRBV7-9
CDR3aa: CASSLGQGFTEAFF
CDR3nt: TGTGCCAGCAGCCTAGGGCAGGGATTCACTGAAGCTTTCTTT

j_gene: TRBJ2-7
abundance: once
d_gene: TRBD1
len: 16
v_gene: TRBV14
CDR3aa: CASSQGRTGALDEQYF
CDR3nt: TGTGCCAGCAGCCAAGGGAGGACAGGGGCACTTGACGAGCAGTACTTC

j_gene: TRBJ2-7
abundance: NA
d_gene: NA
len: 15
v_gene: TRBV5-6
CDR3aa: CASSLLAGSYYEQYF
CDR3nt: TGTGCCAGCAGCTTATTGGCTGGGAGTTATTACGAGCAGTACTTC

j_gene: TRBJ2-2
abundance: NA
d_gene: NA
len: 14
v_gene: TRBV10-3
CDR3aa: CAIGAFGTTGELFF
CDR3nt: TGTGCCATCGGGGCATTCGGGACCACCGGGGAGCTGTTTTTT

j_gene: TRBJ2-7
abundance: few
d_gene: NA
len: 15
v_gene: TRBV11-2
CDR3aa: CASSSWQPGEGEQYF
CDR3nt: TGTGCCAGCAGCTCCTGGCAGCCAGGGGAGGGCGAGCAGTACTTC

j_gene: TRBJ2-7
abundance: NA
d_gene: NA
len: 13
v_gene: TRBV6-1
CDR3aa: CASSEARSYEQYF
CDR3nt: TGTGCCAGCAGTGAAGCGAGAAGCTACGAGCAGTACTTC

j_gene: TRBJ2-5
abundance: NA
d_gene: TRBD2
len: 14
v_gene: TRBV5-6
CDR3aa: CASINGEGSETQYF
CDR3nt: TGTGCCAGCATCAACGGGGAGGGCTCGGAGACCCAGTACTTC

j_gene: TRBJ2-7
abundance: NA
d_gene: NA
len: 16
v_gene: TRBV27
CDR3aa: CASSLRPAEFAYEQYF
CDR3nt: TGTGCCAGCAGTTTAAGGCCCGCCGAATTCGCCTACGAGCAGTACTTC